The 11 T cell receptor beta chains given below trace back to one sample, sequenced in a study of T cells in Graves' hyperthyroidism and ophthalmopathy. Regions amplified from RNA transcripts were the TCR beta CDR3 regions. First-round RT-PCR with HTBI primers amplified the TCR CDR3 region. TCRdb re-called the multiplex PCR reads with MiXCR, one entry per CDR3 protein. The sample holds a few hundred thousand distinct CDR3 sequences, 46% seen once. Specimen: peripheral blood or thyroid tissue (not recorded which). These receptors all stem from a woman under 30 with Graves' hyperthyroidism.

This clonotype was found many times. The chain joins TRBV29-1 to TRBJ1-2; TRBD1 matches 7 bases. This CDR3 region has 12 residues. Looked up from germline, CDR1 is SQVTM and CDR2 is ANQGSEA. V gave up 7 bases and J gave up 6 bases; unmatched junction bases: 8. The CDR3 here is CSAGQVVNGYTF. CDR3 nucleotide sequence: TGCAGCGCAGGACAGGTTGTTAATGGCTACACCTTC. The full variable domain, rest sourced from reference TRBV29-1 and TRBJ1-2, is SAVISQKPSRDICQRGTSLTIQCQVDSQVTMMFWYRQQPGQSLTLIATANQGSEATYESGFVIDKFPISRPNLTFSTLTVSNMSPEDSSIYLCSAGQVVNGYTFGSGTRLTVV.

The gene calls are TRBV20-1 and TRBJ2-2; 9 bases match TRBD1. V dropped 1 base and J dropped 6; count of bases not matched to a gene: 6. The CDR3 spans 15 residues. Germline CDR1 is DFQATT and CDR2 is SNEGSKA (reference sequence). The CDR3 protein is CSARVGTGYPGELFF. The CDR3 DNA reads TGCAGTGCTAGAGTGGGGACAGGGTATCCCGGGGAGCTGTTTTTT.

This clonotype was seen ten or more times. The chain links TRBV11-1 to TRBJ1-1; maybe TRBD1 (5 bases). Germline V lookup: CDR1 SGHAT, CDR2 FQDESV (reference sequence). V lost 5 bases to trimming and J lost 0 bases, with 7 bases between them. CDR3 length: 13 amino acids. CDR3 sequence reads: CASSPQVNTEAFF. The CDR3 DNA reads TGTGCCAGCAGCCCACAGGTGAACACTGAAGCTTTCTTT.

Concerning this clonotype: A read error may produce the germline difference seen at one junction end. J is TRBJ2-7 and V is TRBV10-2; TRBD2 might be the D (5 bases). The CDR3 loop spans 17 amino acids. Per the germline V gene, CDR1 is WSHSY and CDR2 is SAAADI. This chain's CDR3 is CAGRHVEPETRTYEQYF. The DNA for the CDR3 is TGTGCCGGCCGCCACGTAGAGCCGGAAACTAGAACCTACGAGCAGTACTTC.

The chain joins TRBV9 to TRBJ2-7, with TRBD1 as a possible D gene (6 bases). The germline V gene has CDR1 SGDLS and CDR2 YYNGEE. The CDR3 is 14 residues long. The germline V and J ends were trimmed by 4 bases and 3 bases, with 14 bases remaining between them. Here the CDR3 reads CASSQTDSDYEQYF. The CDR3 DNA reads TGTGCCAGCAGCCAAACGGACAGCGACTACGAGCAGTACTTC.

Worth noting for this clonotype: This may be a read error: a much more frequent sequence differs by one nucleotide. The genes are TRBV24-1 and TRBJ2-2; maybe TRBD1 (6 bases). CDR3 length: 13 residues. Germline values: CDR1 KGHDR, CDR2 SFDVKD. The CDR3 DNA sequence: TGTGCCGCGGCGGACAGTGGGGCCGGGGAGCTGTCTTTT. Translated, it gives CAAADSGAGELSF.

The V gene is TRBV29-1, the J gene TRBJ1-1; possible D gene TRBD1, 5 bases. Looked up from germline, CDR1 is SQVTM and CDR2 is ANQGSEA. The CDR3 runs 13 residues. V dropped 8 bases and J dropped 8 bases, with 21 bases sitting between them. CDR3 sequence: CSTTPAGWREAFF. For the CDR3, the DNA is TGCAGCACCACCCCCGCAGGGTGGAGGGAAGCTTTCTTT.

To note about this clonotype: A read error may be the cause here, since a much bigger clone is one base away. The chain couples TRBV29-1 to TRBJ2-7, with 7 bases aligning to TRBD1. The CDR3 is 13 amino acids. CDR1 is SQVTM, CDR2 ANQGSEA, per germline. The V gene end was trimmed by 1 base and the J gene end by 3 bases; junction bases not matched to a gene: 3. The CDR3 coding sequence is TGCAGCGTTGAAGGGGGACAGAGCTACGAGCAGTACTTC. Encoded protein: CSVEGGQSYEQYF.

This clonotype has only a few counts. The rearrangement uses TRBV7-3 and TRBJ1-1, with D unresolved. The V gene's germline CDR1 is SGHTA and CDR2 FQGTGA. V was pared by 9 bases and J by 6 bases, with 14 bases between. The length of the CDR3 is 12 residues. For the CDR3, the DNA is TGTGCCAGTAGTATCTTAGGCTCTGAAGCTTTCTTT. It is translated as CASSILGSEAFF.

This clonotype was counted only a few times. V and J are TRBV7-2 and TRBJ1-1; D uncertain. Trimming took 3 bases from V and 6 from J, leaving 11 bases between them. The CDR3 sequence is 13 residues long. Germline assignment: CDR1 SGHTA and CDR2 FQGNSA. This CDR3 is CASSLKNQAEAFF. The DNA of the CDR3 is TGTGCCAGCAGCTTGAAAAACCAGGCTGAAGCTTTCTTT.

As to this clonotype: This may stem from a read error, because a much larger clone lies one nucleotide away. J is TRBJ2-5 and V is TRBV10-3; no clear D gene. The CDR3 covers 13 residues. Trimming removed 2 bases at V and 2 bases at J, with 6 bases between. CDR1 is ENHRY, CDR2 SYGVKD, per germline. CDR3 DNA: TGTGCCATCAGTGAGGGCAGACAAGAGACCCAGTACTTC. The encoded protein is CAISEGRQETQYF.